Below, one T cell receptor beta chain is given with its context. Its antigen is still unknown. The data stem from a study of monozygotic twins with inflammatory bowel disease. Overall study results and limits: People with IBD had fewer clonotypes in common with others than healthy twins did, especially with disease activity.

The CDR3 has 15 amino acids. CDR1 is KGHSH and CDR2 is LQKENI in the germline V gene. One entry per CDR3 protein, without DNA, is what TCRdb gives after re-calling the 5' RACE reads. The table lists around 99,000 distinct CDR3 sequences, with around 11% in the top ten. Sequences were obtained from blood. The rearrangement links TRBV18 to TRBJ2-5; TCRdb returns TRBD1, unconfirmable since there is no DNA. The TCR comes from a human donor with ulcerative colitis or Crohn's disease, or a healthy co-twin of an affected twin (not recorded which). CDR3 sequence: CASSPPRGAQETQYF.